This TCR beta chain derives from a study of blood T cell repertoires in COVID-19. The wider study: COVID-19 samples collected from the United States, Italy and Spain covered acute and convalescent phases.

Original processing notes: Amplification from reference gene primers served as the basis for estimated nucleated cell counts. Using immunoSEQ multiplex PCR, the repertoire was profiled, and TCRdb retains in-frame clones only, with some absent. Clone size and the V and J calls come from that table; the DNA yielded D and trimming. This sample has over 350,000 clones; roughly 91% occur once, and the top ten carry 4% to 5.5%. CDR3 length equals 17 residues. Unmatched junction bases numbered 3, after V lost 2 bases and J lost 1 base. Germline values: CDR1 SGHKS, CDR2 YYEKEE (reference sequence). Source material: peripheral blood. The clonotype was recovered from a woman aged 25-40 years with acute or convalescent COVID-19. The chain has TRBV5-5 and TRBJ2-2; 12 bases line up with TRBD2. CDR3 bases: TGTGCCAGCAGCTTCAGGACTAGCGGGGAGAACACCGGGGAGCTGTTTTTT. Translation gives CASSFRTSGENTGELFF.